This TCR beta chain is from a study of cytomegalovirus exposure and HLA in healthy donors. Study observations and caveats: TCR beta V- and J-gene trimming, according to a later analysis, was linked to a missense DCLRE1C variant. Presence/absence analyses assumed roughly uniform sequencing depth across donors.

Germline CDR1 MGHRA, CDR2 YSYEKL. The V end lost 1 base, the J end lost 0 bases, and 8 bases lay between the germline ends. The CDR3 covers 15 residues. Primers included in the PCR were 60 Vbeta and 13 Jbeta primers. Here immunoSEQ multiplex PCR was the method, and the copy in TCRdb shows in-frame clones only, minus some. The sample shows approximately 80,000 clones, 78% of them seen only once. As regards this clone: The antigen is undetermined.

The TCR comes from a male donor in good health and CMV-seropositive. This chain joins TRBV4-1 and TRBJ2-3; D is unresolved. The specimen was PBMCs. In DNA, the CDR3 is TGCGCCAGCAGCCAAGTTAAAACTAGCACAGATACGCAGTATTTT. It translates to CASSQVKTSTDTQYF.